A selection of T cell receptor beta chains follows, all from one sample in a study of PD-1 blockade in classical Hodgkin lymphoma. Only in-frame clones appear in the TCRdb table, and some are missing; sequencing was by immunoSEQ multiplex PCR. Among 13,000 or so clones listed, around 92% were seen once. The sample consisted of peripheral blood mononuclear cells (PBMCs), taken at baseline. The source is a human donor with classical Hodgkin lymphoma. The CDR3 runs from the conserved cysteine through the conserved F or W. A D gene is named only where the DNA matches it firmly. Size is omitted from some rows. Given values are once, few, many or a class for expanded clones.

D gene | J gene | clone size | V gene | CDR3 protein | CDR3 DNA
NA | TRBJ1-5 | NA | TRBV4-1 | CASSPRLFGNQPQHF | TGCGCCAGCAGCCCTCGTTTATTTGGCAATCAGCCCCAGCATTTT
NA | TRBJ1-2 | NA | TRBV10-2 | CASSAEGLAYGYTF | TGCGCCAGCAGTGCCGAAGGGTTGGCCTATGGCTACACCTTC
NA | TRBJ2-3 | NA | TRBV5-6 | CASSSLGHLTDTQYF | TGTGCCAGCAGCTCTTTGGGACATCTCACAGATACGCAGTATTTT
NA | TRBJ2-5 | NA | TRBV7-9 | CASSLAETQYF | TGTGCCAGCAGCTTAGCGGAGACCCAGTACTTC
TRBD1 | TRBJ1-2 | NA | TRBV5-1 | CASSFSWRTGPRNYGYTF | TGCGCCAGCAGCTTTTCCTGGCGGACAGGGCCTCGCAACTATGGCTACACCTTC
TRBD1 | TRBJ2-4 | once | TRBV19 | CASSVDRGGGAKNIQYF | TGTGCCAGTAGTGTTGACAGGGGCGGCGGAGCCAAAAACATTCAGTACTTC
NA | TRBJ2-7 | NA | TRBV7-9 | CASSLGGRLDEQYF | TGTGCCAGCAGCTTGGGCGGCAGGTTGGACGAGCAGTACTTC
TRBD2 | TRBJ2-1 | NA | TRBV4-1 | CASSQDGTSGTYNEQFF | TGCGCCAGCAGCCAAGACGGGACTAGCGGGACCTACAATGAGCAGTTCTTC
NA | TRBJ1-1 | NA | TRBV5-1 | CASSLAPGLNTEAFF | TGCGCCAGCAGCTTGGCCCCAGGGTTGAACACTGAAGCTTTCTTT
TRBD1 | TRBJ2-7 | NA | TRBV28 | CASTPAGTDEQYF | TGTGCCAGCACCCCGGCAGGGACAGACGAGCAGTACTTC
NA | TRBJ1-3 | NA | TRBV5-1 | CASSLVQGSGNTIYF | TGCGCCAGCAGCTTGGTCCAGGGCTCTGGAAACACCATATATTTT
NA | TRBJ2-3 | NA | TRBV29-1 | CSAWGSSSTDTQYF | TGCAGCGCTTGGGGGTCGAGCTCCACAGATACGCAGTATTTT
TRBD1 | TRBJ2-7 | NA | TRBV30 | CAWNRDRGVHEQYF | TGTGCCTGGAATAGGGACAGGGGAGTTCACGAGCAGTACTTC
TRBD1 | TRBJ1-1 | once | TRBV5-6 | CASSPTGYTEAFF | TGTGCCAGCAGCCCGACAGGGTACACTGAAGCTTTCTTT
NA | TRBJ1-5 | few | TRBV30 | CAWSPGINQPQHF | TGTGCCTGGAGTCCGGGAATAAATCAGCCCCAGCATTTT
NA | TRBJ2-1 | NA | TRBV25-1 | CASSPVEAYNEQFF | TGTGCCAGCAGTCCGGTAGAGGCCTACAATGAGCAGTTCTTC
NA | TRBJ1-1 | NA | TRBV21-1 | CASSKAPTVRDRGRTEAFF | TGTGCCAGCAGCAAAGCGCCTACTGTTCGGGACAGGGGTCGAACTGAAGCTTTCTTT
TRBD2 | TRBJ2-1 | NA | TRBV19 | CASSAGTSVNEQFF | TGTGCCAGTAGTGCCGGGACTAGCGTCAATGAGCAGTTCTTC
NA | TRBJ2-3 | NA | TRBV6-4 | CASSDRGTDTQYF | TGTGCCAGCAGTGACCGGGGCACAGATACGCAGTATTTT
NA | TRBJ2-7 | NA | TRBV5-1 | CASSSRVSDEQYF | TGCGCCAGCAGCTCCAGGGTAAGCGACGAGCAGTACTTC
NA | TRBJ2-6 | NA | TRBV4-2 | CASSADSSGANVLTF | TGTGCCAGCAGCGCTGACAGCTCTGGGGCCAACGTCCTGACTTTC
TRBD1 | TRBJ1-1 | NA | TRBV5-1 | CASSLRTGGYDTEAFF | TGCGCCAGCAGCCTTCGGACAGGGGGCTACGACACTGAAGCTTTCTTT
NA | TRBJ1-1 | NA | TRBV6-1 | CASIGAGDPGTEAFF | TGTGCCAGCATAGGCGCTGGCGACCCGGGCACTGAAGCTTTCTTT
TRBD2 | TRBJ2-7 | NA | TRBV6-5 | CASSFTGLWGVEQYF | TGTGCCAGCAGTTTTACGGGACTATGGGGGGTCGAGCAGTACTTC
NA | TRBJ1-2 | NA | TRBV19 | CASSKLTGTNYGYTF | TGTGCCAGTAGTAAACTGACAGGAACTAACTATGGCTACACCTTC
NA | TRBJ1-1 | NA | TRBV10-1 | CASSGPGPLAFF | TGCGCCAGCAGTGGACCGGGGCCACTCGCGTTCTTT
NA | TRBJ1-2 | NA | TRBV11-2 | CASSLGGTSVYGYTF | TGTGCCAGCAGCTTAGGTGGGACGTCCGTCTATGGCTACACCTTC
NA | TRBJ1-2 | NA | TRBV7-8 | CASSLEVGPWEGYTF | TGTGCCAGCAGCTTAGAAGTCGGACCTTGGGAGGGCTACACCTTC
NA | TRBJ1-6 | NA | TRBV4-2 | CASSQVTEVSPLHF | TGTGCCAGCAGCCAGGTGACAGAGGTGTCACCCCTCCACTTT
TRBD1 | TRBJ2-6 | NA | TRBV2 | CASSESGAGTVASGANVLTF | TGTGCCAGCAGTGAATCTGGAGCCGGGACAGTTGCTTCCGGGGCCAACGTCCTGACTTTC
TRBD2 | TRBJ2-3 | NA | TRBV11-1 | CASTWSGSGRNTDTQYF | TGTGCCAGCACCTGGTCCGGTAGCGGGAGGAACACAGATACGCAGTATTTT
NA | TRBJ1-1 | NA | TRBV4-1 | CASSQVKGPTEAFF | TGCGCCAGCAGCCAAGTAAAGGGGCCCACTGAAGCTTTCTTT
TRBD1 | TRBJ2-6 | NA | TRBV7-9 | CASSRGAGGEGANVLTF | TGTGCCAGCAGTCGTGGGGCAGGGGGAGAGGGGGCCAACGTCCTGACTTTC
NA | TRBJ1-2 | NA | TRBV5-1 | CASSLFRGRGYTF | TGCGCCAGCAGCTTGTTCCGGGGGCGAGGCTACACCTTC
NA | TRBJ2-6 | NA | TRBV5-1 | CASSLSAGWANVLTF | TGCGCCAGCAGCTTGTCGGCAGGGTGGGCCAACGTCCTGACTTTC
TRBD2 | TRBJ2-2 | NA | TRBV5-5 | CASSLYRAGDTGELFF | TGTGCCAGCAGCTTGTATAGAGCGGGGGACACCGGGGAGCTGTTTTTT
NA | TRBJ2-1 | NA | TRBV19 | CASSIGGNNEQFF | TGTGCCAGTAGTATAGGGGGTAACAATGAGCAGTTCTTC
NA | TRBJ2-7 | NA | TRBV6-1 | CASSPRPLDEQYF | TGTGCCAGCAGTCCCCGACCGTTGGACGAGCAGTACTTC
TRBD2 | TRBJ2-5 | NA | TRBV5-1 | CASSLVGQGGIETQYF | TGCGCCAGCAGCTTGGTGGGTCAGGGAGGGATAGAGACCCAGTACTTC
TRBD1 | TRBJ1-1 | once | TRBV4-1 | CASSQVPQGGTANTEAFF | TGCGCCAGCAGCCAAGTCCCCCAAGGTGGGACAGCGAACACTGAAGCTTTCTTT
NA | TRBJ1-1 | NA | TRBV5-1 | CASSLGQGGGTEAFF | TGCGCCAGCAGCTTGGGCCAGGGAGGTGGCACTGAAGCTTTCTTT
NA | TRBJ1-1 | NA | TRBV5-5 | CASSSMGENTEAFF | TGTGCCAGCAGTTCAATGGGAGAGAACACTGAAGCTTTCTTT
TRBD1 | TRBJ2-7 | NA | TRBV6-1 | CASSEGRGTEEQYF | TGTGCCAGCAGTGAAGGTAGGGGGACAGAAGAGCAGTACTTC
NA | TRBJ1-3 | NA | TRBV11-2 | CASSLGVGSGNTIYF | TGTGCCAGCAGCTTAGGGGTAGGGTCTGGAAACACCATATATTTT
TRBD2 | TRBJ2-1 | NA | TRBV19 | CASSMGGVTLSEQFF | TGTGCCAGTAGTATGGGAGGGGTAACCCTGAGTGAGCAGTTCTTC
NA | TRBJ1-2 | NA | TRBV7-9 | CASSTTEDYYGYTF | TGTGCCAGCAGTACCACGGAGGATTACTATGGCTACACCTTC